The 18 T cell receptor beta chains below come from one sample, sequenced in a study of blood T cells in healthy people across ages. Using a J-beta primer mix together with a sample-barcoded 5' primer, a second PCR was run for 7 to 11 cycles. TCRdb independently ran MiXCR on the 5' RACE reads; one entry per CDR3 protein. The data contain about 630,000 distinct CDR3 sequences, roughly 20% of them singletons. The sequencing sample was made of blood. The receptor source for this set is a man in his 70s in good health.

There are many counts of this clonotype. The CDR3 is CASSLVGDRVTSYEQYF. The CDR3 DNA is TGTGCCAGCAGCTTAGTGGGGGACAGGGTGACATCCTACGAGCAGTACTTC. The V gene is TRBV7-9, the J gene TRBJ2-7; the match to TRBD1 covers 9 bases. The germline CDR1 and CDR2 sequences are SEHNR and FQNEAQ (reference sequence). J lost 1 base, V lost 1 base, and 8 bases had no gene match. CDR3 size: 17 residues.

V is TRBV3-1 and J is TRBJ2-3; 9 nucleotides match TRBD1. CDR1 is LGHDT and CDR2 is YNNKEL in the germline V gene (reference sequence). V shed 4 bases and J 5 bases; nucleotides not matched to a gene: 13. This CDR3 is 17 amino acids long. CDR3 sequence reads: CASSRLAGTGSGDTQYF. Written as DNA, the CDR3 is TGTGCCAGCAGCCGACTCGCCGGGACAGGGTCGGGAGATACGCAGTATTTT.

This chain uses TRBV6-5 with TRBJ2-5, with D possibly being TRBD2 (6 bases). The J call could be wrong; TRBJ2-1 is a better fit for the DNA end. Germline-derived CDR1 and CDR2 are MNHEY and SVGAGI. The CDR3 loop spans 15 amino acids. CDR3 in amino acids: CASSNGGEGYNEQFF. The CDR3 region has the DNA TGTGCCAGCAGTAACGGGGGAGAGGGCTACAATGAGCAGTTCTTC.

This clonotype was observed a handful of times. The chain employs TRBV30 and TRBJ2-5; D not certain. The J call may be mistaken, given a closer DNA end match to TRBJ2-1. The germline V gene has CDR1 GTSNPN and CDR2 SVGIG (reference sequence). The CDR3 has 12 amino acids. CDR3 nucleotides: TGTGCCTGGAAAACTTTGTACAATGAGCAGTTCTTC. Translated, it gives CAWKTLYNEQFF.

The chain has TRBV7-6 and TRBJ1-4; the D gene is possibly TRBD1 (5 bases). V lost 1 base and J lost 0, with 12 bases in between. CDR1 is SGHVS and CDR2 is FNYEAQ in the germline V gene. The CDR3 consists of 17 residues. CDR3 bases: TGTGCCAGCAGCTTAGGTTCAGGGACTCCAACTAATGAAAAACTGTTTTTT. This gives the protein CASSLGSGTPTNEKLFF.

The CDR3 here is CASSQAAEYCEQYF. CDR3 coding DNA: TGTGCCAGCAGCCAAGCGGCAGAGTACTGCGAGCAGTACTTC. The chain couples TRBV3-1 to TRBJ2-5; D is undetermined. The J call is doubtful: the DNA matches TRBJ2-7 better. The CDR3 totals 14 residues. Germline-derived CDR1 and CDR2 are LGHDT and YNNKEL (reference sequence).

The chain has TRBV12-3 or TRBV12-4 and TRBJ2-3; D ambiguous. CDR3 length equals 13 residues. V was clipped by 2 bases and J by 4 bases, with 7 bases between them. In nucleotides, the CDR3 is TGTGCCAGCAGTTTACTGAGCGCAGATACGCAGTATTTT. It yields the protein CASSLLSADTQYF.

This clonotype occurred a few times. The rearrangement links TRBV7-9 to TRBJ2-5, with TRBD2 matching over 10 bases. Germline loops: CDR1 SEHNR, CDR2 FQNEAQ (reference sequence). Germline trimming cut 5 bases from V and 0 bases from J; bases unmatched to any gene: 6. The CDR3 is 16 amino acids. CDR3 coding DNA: TGTGCCAGCAGCCCCAGGACTAGCGGACACCAAGAGACCCAGTACTTC. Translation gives CASSPRTSGHQETQYF.

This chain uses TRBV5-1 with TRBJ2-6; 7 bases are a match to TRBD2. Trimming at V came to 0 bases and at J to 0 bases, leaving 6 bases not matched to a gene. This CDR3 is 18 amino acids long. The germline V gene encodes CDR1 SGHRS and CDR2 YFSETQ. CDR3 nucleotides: TGCGCCAGCAGCTTGGAGGTAGCGGGTCACTCTGGGGCCAACGTCCTGACTTTC. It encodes CASSLEVAGHSGANVLTF. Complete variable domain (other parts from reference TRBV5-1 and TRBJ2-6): KAGVTQTPRYLIKTRGQQVTLSCSPISGHRSVSWYQQTPGQGLQFLFEYFSETQRNKGNFPGRFSGRQFSNSRSEMNVSTLELGDSALYLCASSLEVAGHSGANVLTFGAGSRLTVL.

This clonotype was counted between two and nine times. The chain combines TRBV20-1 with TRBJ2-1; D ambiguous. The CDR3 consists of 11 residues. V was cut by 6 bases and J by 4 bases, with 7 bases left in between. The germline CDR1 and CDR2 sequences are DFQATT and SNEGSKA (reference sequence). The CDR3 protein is CSALGYNEQFF. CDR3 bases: TGCAGTGCGCTGGGGTACAATGAGCAGTTCTTC.

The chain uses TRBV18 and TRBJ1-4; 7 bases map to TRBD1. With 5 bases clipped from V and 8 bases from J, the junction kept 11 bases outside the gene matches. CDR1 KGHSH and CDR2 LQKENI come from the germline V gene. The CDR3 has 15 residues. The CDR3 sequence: CASSANRGWGEKLFF. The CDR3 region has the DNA TGTGCCAGCTCAGCCAACAGGGGTTGGGGAGAAAAACTGTTTTTT.

The CDR3 nucleotides read TGTGCCAGCAGTGAAGCACGGAGCTCCTACAATGAGCAGTTCTTC. Its protein is CASSEARSSYNEQFF. This chain connects TRBV6-1 to TRBJ2-1; D uncertain. Germline V lookup: CDR1 MNHNS, CDR2 SASEGT. This CDR3 is 15 amino acids long. With 0 bases removed from V and 0 bases from J, the gap between germline ends came to 6 bases.

This chain's CDR3 is CASSLAIKETQYF. The CDR3 coding sequence is TGTGCCAGCAGTTTAGCCATAAAAGAGACCCAGTACTTC. The rearrangement joins TRBV12-3 or TRBV12-4 to TRBJ2-5; no clear D gene. The length of the CDR3 is 13 residues. V was trimmed by 0 bases and J by 3 bases, leaving 5 bases between them.

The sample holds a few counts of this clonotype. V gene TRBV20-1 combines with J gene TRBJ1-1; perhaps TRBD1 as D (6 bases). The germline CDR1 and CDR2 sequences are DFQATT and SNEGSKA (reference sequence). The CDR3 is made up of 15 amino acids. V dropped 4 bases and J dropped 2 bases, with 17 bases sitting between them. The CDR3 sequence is CSANAAGTPNTEAFF. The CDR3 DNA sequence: TGCAGTGCTAATGCGGCCGGGACACCTAACACTGAAGCTTTCTTT.

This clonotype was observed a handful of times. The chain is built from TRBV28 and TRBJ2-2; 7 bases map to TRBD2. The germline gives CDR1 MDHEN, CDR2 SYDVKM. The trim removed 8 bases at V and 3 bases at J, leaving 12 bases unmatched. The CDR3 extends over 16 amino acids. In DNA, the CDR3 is TGTGCCAGCTCCACCCTGGGGCTAGCGGACACCGGGGAGCTGTTTTTT. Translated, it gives CASSTLGLADTGELFF. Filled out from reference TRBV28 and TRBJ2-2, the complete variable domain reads DVKVTQSSRYLVKRTGEKVFLECVQDMDHENMFWYRQDPGLGLRLIYFSYDVKMKEKGDIPEGYSVSREKKERFSLILESASTNQTSMYLCASSTLGLADTGELFFGEGSRLTVL.

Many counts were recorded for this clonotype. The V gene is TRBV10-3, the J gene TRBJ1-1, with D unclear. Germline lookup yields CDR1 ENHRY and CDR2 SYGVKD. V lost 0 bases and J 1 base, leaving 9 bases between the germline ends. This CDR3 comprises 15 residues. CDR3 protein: CAISESKTGNTEAFF. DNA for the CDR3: TGTGCCATCAGTGAGTCGAAGACCGGGAACACTGAAGCTTTCTTT.

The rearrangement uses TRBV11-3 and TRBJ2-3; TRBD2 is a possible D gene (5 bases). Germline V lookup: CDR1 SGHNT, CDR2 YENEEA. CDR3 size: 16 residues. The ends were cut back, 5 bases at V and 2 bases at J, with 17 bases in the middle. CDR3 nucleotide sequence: TGTGCCAGCAGCGGAGGTATAGGCCTAGCCACAGATACGCAGTATTTT. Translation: CASSGGIGLATDTQYF. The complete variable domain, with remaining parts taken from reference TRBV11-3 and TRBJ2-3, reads EAGVVQSPRYKIIEKKQPVAFWCNPISGHNTLYWYLQNLGQGPELLIRYENEEAVDDSQLPKDRFSAERLKGVDSTLKIQPAELGDSAVYLCASSGGIGLATDTQYFGPGTRLTVL.

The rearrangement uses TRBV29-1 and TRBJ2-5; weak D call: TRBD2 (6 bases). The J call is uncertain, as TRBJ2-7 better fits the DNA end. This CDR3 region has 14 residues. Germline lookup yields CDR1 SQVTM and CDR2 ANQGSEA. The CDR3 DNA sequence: TGCAGCGTTGAAGCGGAGGGATCCTCCTACGAGCAGTACTTC. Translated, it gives CSVEAEGSSYEQYF.